This entry is about one TCR beta chain. Its antigen is unidentified. The sample belongs to a study of T cell repertoires in cytomegalovirus infection. Whole-study context: The public TCR beta signatures pointed to both CMV infection and matching HLA type.

General study results and limits: Carriers of CMV and the relevant HLA type were discriminated by public TCR beta frequency.

V gave up 1 base and J gave up 8 bases; unmatched junction bases: 11. The CDR3 spans 16 residues. The germline gives CDR1 DFQATT, CDR2 SNEGSKA (reference sequence). TCRdb redid the calling of the reads with MiXCR, one entry per CDR3 protein. The sample includes some 150,000 distinct CDR3 sequences, 30% to 40% of them seen just once. This receptor was obtained from a human donor in good health (CMV status not recorded). Some clones in this sample may be carry-over from other donors' samples. The chain carries TRBV20-1 and TRBJ2-1, with 10 bases fitting TRBD2. The sample in question was CD8+ T cells from cultured PBMCs, obtained from culture after CMV antigen stimulation. The CDR3 DNA reads as TGCAGTGCTAGAGGCCCCCTAGCGGGGGCCTTATATGAGCAGTTCTTC. It encodes CSARGPLAGALYEQFF.